The 23 T cell receptor beta chains reported below all come from one sample, sequenced in a study of OX40 agonist ivuxolimab in advanced cancers. Libraries were prepared by immunoSEQ multiplex PCR; TCRdb keeps only in-frame clonotypes and omits some of them. The repertoire holds 98,000 or so clones, with about 79% as singletons. The source material was CD4+ or CD8+ T cells sorted from blood, sampled in a trial of the OX40 agonist ivuxolimab. The origin of the receptors is an adult with an advanced solid tumor such as melanoma, head and neck, liver or kidney cancer.

The J gene is TRBJ2-5, the V gene TRBV28, with 7 bases that match TRBD1. V lost 6 bases and J lost 2; bases outside the gene matches: 6. Germline V gene lookup returns CDR1 MDHEN and CDR2 SYDVKM. This CDR3 has 14 amino acids. CDR3 sequence reads: CASSRNRGQETQYF. The CDR3 DNA reads as TGTGCCAGCAGCCGCAACAGGGGACAAGAGACCCAGTACTTC.

V gene TRBV2 combines with J gene TRBJ1-2, with unresolved D. V lost 2 bases and J 2 bases, leaving 12 bases between the germline ends. CDR1 and CDR2 (germline): SNHLY, FYNNEI. The CDR3 is 15 amino acids. CDR3 DNA: TGTGCCAGCAGTGAAATCAGGACGGGGAACTATGGCTACACCTTC. It translates to CASSEIRTGNYGYTF.

The rearrangement joins TRBV11-1 to TRBJ2-4; D may be TRBD1 or TRBD2 (5 bases each). Trimming took off 5 bases at V and 0 bases at J, with 20 bases between the two ends. Germline lookup yields CDR1 SGHAT and CDR2 FQDESV (reference sequence). CDR3 length: 18 residues. As DNA, the CDR3 is TGTGCCAGCAGCCCCCCCCTACGGGGACCACTAGCCAAAAACATTCAGTACTTC. Translating gives CASSPPLRGPLAKNIQYF.

This chain joins TRBV18 and TRBJ2-3; D perhaps matches TRBD2 (6 bases). The CDR3 length is 15 residues. Germline CDR1 and CDR2: KGHSH and LQKENI. The germline V and J ends were trimmed by 3 bases and 5 bases, with 15 bases remaining between them. The CDR3 protein is CASSPDGLSRDTQYF. The CDR3, as DNA: TGTGCCAGCTCACCCGACGGACTATCTAGAGATACGCAGTATTTT.

The chain carries TRBV28 and TRBJ1-2; 9 bases line up with TRBD1. The CDR3 is made up of 13 amino acids. V dropped 6 bases and J dropped 3; count of bases not matched to a gene: 2. CDR1 is MDHEN and CDR2 is SYDVKM in the germline V gene. The CDR3 sequence is CASRGQGYYGYTF. CDR3 in DNA: TGTGCCAGCAGGGGACAGGGTTACTATGGCTACACCTTC.

The V gene is TRBV19, the J gene TRBJ2-1, with 7 bases lining up with TRBD2. Germline loops: CDR1 LNHDA, CDR2 SQIVND (reference sequence). The CDR3 consists of 16 residues. Trimming took 5 bases from V and 6 from J; bases not matched to a gene: 13. The CDR3, as DNA: TGTGCCAGTAGTGAACCTCGGGGGAGGGGCCGCAATGAGCAGTTCTTC. It specifies CASSEPRGRGRNEQFF.

This chain uses TRBV27 with TRBJ2-5, with 7 bases identical to TRBD1. Germline assignment: CDR1 MNHEY and CDR2 SMNVEV (reference sequence). This CDR3 is built from 13 residues. Trimming at V came to 6 bases and at J to 6 bases, leaving 7 bases not matched to a gene. CDR3 DNA sequence: TGTGCCAGCAGATTAAACAGGGGTCAGACCCAGTACTTC. It codes for CASRLNRGQTQYF.

The V and J genes are TRBV28 and TRBJ1-4; D may be TRBD1 (5 bases). The CDR3 loop spans 13 amino acids. V was clipped by 2 bases and J by 12 bases, with 13 bases between them. Germline values: CDR1 MDHEN, CDR2 SYDVKM. In nucleotides, the CDR3 is TGTGCCAGCAGTTTAGGGGCTCTTAGGGAACTGTTTTTT. Residues: CASSLGALRELFF.

This clone was recorded only once. The V call is TRBV2, the J call TRBJ1-6; no reliable D call. The germline CDR1 and CDR2 sequences are SNHLY and FYNNEI. This CDR3 comprises 13 residues. Between the trimmed V and J ends, which lost 1 base and 8 bases, there was a span of 6 bases. The chain's CDR3 is CASSEGVYSPLHF. For the CDR3, the DNA is TGTGCCAGCAGTGAAGGCGTCTATTCACCCCTCCACTTT.

The CDR3 loop is CASSPGVRDSYEQYF. The CDR3, as DNA: TGTGCCAGCAGCCCCGGGGTCAGAGACTCCTACGAGCAGTACTTC. The chain links TRBV13 to TRBJ2-7, with a weak D call TRBD2 (5 bases). The CDR3 is 15 residues long. Germline CDR1 and CDR2: PRHDT and FYEKMQ (reference sequence). Trimming removed 5 bases at V and 0 bases at J, with 14 bases between.

The rearrangement links TRBV7-3 to TRBJ1-1; 7 bases line up with TRBD1. Unmatched junction bases numbered 5, after V lost 3 bases and J lost 1 base. There are 15 residues in the CDR3. In germline, CDR1 is SGHTA, CDR2 FQGTGA. The CDR3 DNA reads as TGTGCCAGCAGCTTGGGCAGGGGGTCGAACACTGAAGCTTTCTTT. Protein product: CASSLGRGSNTEAFF.

CDR3: CAWSRGQDNSPLHF. DNA for the CDR3: TGTGCCTGGAGTCGGGGGCAGGATAATTCACCCCTCCACTTT. This chain uses TRBV30 with TRBJ1-6; perhaps TRBD1 as D (6 bases). Trimming took off 2 bases at V and 5 bases at J, with 10 bases between the two ends. CDR3 length: 14 amino acids. Germline V gene lookup returns CDR1 GTSNPN and CDR2 SVGIG (reference sequence). Drawing the rest from reference TRBV30 and TRBJ1-6, the complete variable domain is SQTIHQWPATLVQPVGSPLSLECTVEGTSNPNLYWYRQAAGRGLQLLFYSVGIGQISSEVPQNLSASRPQDRQFILSSKKLLLSDSGFYLCAWSRGQDNSPLHFGNGTRLTVT.

CDR3 loop: CASSFHPGTGVDGYTF. DNA for the CDR3: TGTGCCAGCAGTTTTCATCCCGGGACAGGGGTAGATGGCTACACCTTC. The chain joins TRBV27 to TRBJ1-2; 10 nucleotides align to TRBD1. The CDR3 extends over 16 amino acids. Germline CDR1 and CDR2: MNHEY and SMNVEV (reference sequence). Trimming removed 3 bases from V and 6 bases from J; junction bases left unmatched: 10.

V and J are TRBV5-4 and TRBJ1-2, with D possibly TRBD1 on 6 matching bases. V lost 4 bases and J 5 bases, leaving 9 bases between the germline ends. Per germline, CDR1 SGHNT and CDR2 YYREEE (reference sequence). There are 12 residues in the CDR3. The CDR3 DNA sequence: TGTGCCAGCAGCGCGGACAGTTATGGCTACACCTTC. Protein sequence: CASSADSYGYTF.

The gene calls are TRBV2 and TRBJ1-5; no reliable D call. Per the germline V gene, CDR1 is SNHLY and CDR2 is FYNNEI. The V end lost 2 bases, the J end lost 0 bases, and 11 bases lay between the germline ends. There are 16 residues in the CDR3. The CDR3 region has the DNA TGTGCCAGCAGTGAATTCGGGTCCTTTAGCAATCAGCCCCAGCATTTT. Residues: CASSEFGSFSNQPQHF.

The rearrangement joins TRBV10-3 to TRBJ1-1; no clear D. The CDR3 covers 13 residues. Germline loops: CDR1 ENHRY, CDR2 SYGVKD. Trimming took off 0 bases at V and 5 bases at J, with 7 bases between the two ends. CDR3 in amino acids: CAISESGRTEAFF. The DNA for the CDR3 is TGTGCCATCAGTGAGTCTGGGAGAACTGAAGCTTTCTTT.

This clone was seen a handful of times. The rearrangement uses TRBV5-1 and TRBJ1-3, with 7 bases that match TRBD1. Germline lookup yields CDR1 SGHRS and CDR2 YFSETQ. CDR3 length: 16 residues. Trimming took 3 bases from V and 1 from J; bases not matched to a gene: 7. The CDR3 loop is CASSSGQPKSGNTIYF. For the CDR3, the DNA is TGCGCCAGCAGCTCGGGACAGCCGAAGTCTGGAAACACCATATATTTT.

The genes are TRBV5-1 and TRBJ2-7, with a weak D call TRBD2 (7 bases). CDR3 length: 15 amino acids. The germline gives CDR1 SGHRS, CDR2 YFSETQ. The V end lost 1 base, the J end lost 3 bases, and 14 bases lay between the germline ends. For the CDR3, the DNA is TGCGCCAGCAGCTTGACGGCGGGGGCCATCTACGAGCAGTACTTC. Protein product: CASSLTAGAIYEQYF.

The V call is TRBV4-3, the J call TRBJ2-7, with a possible D match to TRBD2 (5 bases). Germline V gives CDR1 LGHNA, CDR2 YSLEER. Trimming removed 4 bases at V and 3 bases at J, with 16 bases between. The CDR3 loop spans 15 amino acids. This chain's CDR3 is CASSRGFAGNYEQYF. CDR3 in DNA: TGCGCCAGCAGCCGCGGTTTCGCGGGCAACTACGAGCAGTACTTC.

This clone was found a few times. The chain uses TRBV6-5 and TRBJ1-5; D perhaps matches TRBD1 (6 bases). CDR1 is MNHEY, CDR2 SVGAGI, per germline. CDR3 length: 15 residues. V lost 5 bases to trimming and J lost 1 base, with 12 bases between them. The DNA of the CDR3 is TGTGCCAGCAGTGTAACCAGGGGAAGCAATCAGCCCCAGCATTTT. Amino acids: CASSVTRGSNQPQHF.

Here the CDR3 reads CASSQPYKGTNYGYTF. The CDR3 DNA reads as TGCGCCAGCAGCCAACCCTATAAGGGGACTAACTATGGCTACACCTTC. The chain has TRBV4-3 and TRBJ1-2; weak D call: TRBD1 (5 bases). The V gene lost 2 bases and the J gene lost 0 bases, with 13 bases spanning the gap. The CDR3 loop spans 16 amino acids. Germline loops: CDR1 LGHNA, CDR2 YSLEER.

This clone has just a few counts. The junction and the germline gene differ at one end; a read error may be behind it. V gene TRBV4-2 combines with J gene TRBJ1-2; 9 bases align to TRBD1. The CDR3 runs to 16 residues. CDR1 and CDR2 from the germline V gene are LGHNA and YNFKEQ. The CDR3 sequence: CASTQEATGGAYGYTF. DNA for the CDR3: TGTGCCAGCACCCAAGAGGCCACAGGGGGCGCTTATGGCTACACCTTC.

The CDR3, as DNA: TGTGCCAGCAGCTTGAACTATTGGGAGCAGTTCTTC. The encoded protein is CASSLNYWEQFF. The rearrangement uses TRBV5-5 and TRBJ2-1, with D uncertain. Trimming removed 1 base at V and 10 bases at J, with 9 bases between. The germline V gene encodes CDR1 SGHKS and CDR2 YYEKEE (reference sequence). The CDR3 spans 12 residues.